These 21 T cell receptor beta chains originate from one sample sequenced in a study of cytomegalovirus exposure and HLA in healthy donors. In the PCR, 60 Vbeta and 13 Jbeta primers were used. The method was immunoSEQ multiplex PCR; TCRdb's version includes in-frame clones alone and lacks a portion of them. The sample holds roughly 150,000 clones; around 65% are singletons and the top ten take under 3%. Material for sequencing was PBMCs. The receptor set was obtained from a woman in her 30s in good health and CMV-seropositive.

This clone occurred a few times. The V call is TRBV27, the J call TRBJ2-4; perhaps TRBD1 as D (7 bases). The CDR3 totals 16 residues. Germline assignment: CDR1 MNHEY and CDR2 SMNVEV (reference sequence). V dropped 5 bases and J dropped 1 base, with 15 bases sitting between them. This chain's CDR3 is CASSANGGQAKNIQYF. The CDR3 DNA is TGTGCCAGCAGTGCTAACGGGGGACAGGCCAAAAACATTCAGTACTTC.

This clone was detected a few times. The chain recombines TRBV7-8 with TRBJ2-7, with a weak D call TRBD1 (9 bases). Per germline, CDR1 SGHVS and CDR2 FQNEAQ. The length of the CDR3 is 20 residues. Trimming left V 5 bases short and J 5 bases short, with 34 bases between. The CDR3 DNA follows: TGTGCCAGCAGCGGAGGTAGATGGGACAGGGCCGGGACTAGTCGCCACGAGCAGTACTTC. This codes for CASSGGRWDRAGTSRHEQYF.

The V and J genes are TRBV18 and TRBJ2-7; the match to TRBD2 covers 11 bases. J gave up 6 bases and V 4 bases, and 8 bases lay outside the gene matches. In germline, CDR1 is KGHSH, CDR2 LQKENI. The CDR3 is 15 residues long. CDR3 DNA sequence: TGTGCCAGCTCACTTTATACTAGCGGGAGATCCGAGCAGTACTTC. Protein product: CASSLYTSGRSEQYF.

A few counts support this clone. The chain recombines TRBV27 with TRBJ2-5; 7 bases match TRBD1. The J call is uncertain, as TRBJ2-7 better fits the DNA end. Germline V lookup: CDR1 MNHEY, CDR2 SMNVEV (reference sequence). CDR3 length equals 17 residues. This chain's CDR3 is CASSLSRRQGNTYEQYF. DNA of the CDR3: TGTGCCAGCAGTTTATCTCGCCGACAGGGTAACACCTACGAGCAGTACTTC.

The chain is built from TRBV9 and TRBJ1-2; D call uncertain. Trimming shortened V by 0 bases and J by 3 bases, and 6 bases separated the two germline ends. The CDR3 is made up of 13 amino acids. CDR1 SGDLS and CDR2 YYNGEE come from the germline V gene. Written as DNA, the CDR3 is TGTGCCAGCAGCGTAGGGCAGGACTATGGCTACACCTTC. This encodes CASSVGQDYGYTF.

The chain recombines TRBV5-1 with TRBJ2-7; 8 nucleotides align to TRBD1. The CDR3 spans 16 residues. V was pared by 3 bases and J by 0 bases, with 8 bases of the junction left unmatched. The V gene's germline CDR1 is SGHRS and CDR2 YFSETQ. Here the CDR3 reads CASSSLGTGSSYEQYF. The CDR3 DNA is TGCGCCAGCAGCTCACTGGGGACAGGAAGCTCCTACGAGCAGTACTTC.

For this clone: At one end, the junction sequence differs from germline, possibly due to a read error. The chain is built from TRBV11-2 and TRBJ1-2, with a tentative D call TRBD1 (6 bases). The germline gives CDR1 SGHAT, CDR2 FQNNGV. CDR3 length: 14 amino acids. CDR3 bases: TGTGCCAGCAACTTACAGGGTTATGTCTATGGCTACACCTTC. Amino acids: CASNLQGYVYGYTF.

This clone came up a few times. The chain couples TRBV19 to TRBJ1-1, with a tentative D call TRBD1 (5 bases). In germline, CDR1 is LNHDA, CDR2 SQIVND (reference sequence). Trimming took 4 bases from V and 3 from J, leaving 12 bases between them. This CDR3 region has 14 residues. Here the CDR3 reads CASSKTWGDTEAFF. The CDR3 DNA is TGTGCCAGTAGTAAAACATGGGGGGACACTGAAGCTTTCTTT. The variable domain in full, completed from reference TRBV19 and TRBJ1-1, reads DGGITQSPKYLFRKEGQNVTLSCEQNLNHDAMYWYRQDPGQGLRLIYYSQIVNDFQKGDIAEGYSVSREKKESFPLTVTSAQKNPTAFYLCASSKTWGDTEAFFGQGTRLTVV.

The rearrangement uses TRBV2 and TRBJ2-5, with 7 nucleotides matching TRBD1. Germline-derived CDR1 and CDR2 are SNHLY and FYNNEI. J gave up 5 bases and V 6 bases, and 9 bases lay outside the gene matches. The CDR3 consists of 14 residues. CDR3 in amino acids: CASSPDRVGETQYF. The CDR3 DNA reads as TGTGCCAGCAGCCCTGACAGGGTCGGGGAGACCCAGTACTTC.

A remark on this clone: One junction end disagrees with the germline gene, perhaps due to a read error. CDR3 DNA sequence: TGTGCCTGGAGTGTACTAAAACTTGGGTTAGCGAGGCACGTCTTC. The encoded protein is CAWSVLKLGLARHVF. The chain recombines TRBV30 with TRBJ2-7, with D maybe TRBD2 (5 bases). The CDR3 covers 15 residues. Germline CDR1 and CDR2: GTSNPN and SVGIG (reference sequence).

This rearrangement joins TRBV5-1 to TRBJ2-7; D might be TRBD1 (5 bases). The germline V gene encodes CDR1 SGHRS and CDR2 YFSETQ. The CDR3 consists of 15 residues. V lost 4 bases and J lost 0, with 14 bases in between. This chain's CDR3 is CASSRPDISSYEQYF. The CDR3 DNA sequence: TGCGCCAGCAGCCGTCCGGACATAAGCTCCTACGAGCAGTACTTC.

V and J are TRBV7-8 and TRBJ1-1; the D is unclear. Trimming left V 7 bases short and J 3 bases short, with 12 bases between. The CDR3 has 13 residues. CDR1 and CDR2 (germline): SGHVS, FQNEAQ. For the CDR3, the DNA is TGTGCCAGCATCCTAAAACGGGACACTGAAGCTTTCTTT. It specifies CASILKRDTEAFF.

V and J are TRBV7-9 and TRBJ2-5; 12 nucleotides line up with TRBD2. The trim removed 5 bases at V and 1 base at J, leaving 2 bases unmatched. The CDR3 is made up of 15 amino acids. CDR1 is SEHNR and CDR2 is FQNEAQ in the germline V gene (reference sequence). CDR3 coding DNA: TGTGCCAGCAGCCGGACTAGCGGGACCCAAGAGACCCAGTACTTC. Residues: CASSRTSGTQETQYF.

The CDR3 DNA reads TGTGCCAGCAGCGTAGCTACTGACGGGGAGCTGTTTTTT. Its protein product is CASSVATDGELFF. V usage is TRBV9 and J usage is TRBJ2-2; D unclear. This CDR3 region has 13 residues. The germline V and J ends were trimmed by 0 bases and 7 bases, with 7 bases remaining between them. Germline V gene sequence: CDR1 SGDLS, CDR2 YYNGEE.

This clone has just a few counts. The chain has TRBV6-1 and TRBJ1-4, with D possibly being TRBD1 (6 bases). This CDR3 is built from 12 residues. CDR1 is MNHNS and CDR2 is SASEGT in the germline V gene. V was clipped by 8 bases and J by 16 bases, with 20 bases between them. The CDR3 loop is CASCPGAPSWFF. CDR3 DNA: TGTGCCAGCTGTCCAGGGGCACCGAGTTGGTTTTTT.

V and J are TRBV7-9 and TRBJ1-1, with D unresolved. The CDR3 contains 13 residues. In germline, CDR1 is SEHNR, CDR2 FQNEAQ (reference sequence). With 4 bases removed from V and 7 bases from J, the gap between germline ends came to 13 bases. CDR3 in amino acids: CASSSTMRGEAFF. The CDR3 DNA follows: TGTGCCAGCAGCTCAACAATGAGAGGTGAAGCTTTCTTT.

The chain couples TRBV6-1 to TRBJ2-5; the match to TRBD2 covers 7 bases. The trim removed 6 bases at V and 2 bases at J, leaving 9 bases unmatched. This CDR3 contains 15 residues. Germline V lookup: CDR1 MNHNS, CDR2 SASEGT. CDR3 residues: CASSFRLAVQETQYF. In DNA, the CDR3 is TGTGCCAGCAGCTTCAGACTAGCCGTGCAAGAGACCCAGTACTTC.

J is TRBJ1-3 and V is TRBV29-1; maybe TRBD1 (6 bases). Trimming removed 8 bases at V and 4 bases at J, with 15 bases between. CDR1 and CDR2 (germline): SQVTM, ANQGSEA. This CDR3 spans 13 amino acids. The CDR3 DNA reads TGCAGCTTAACAGGGCTGGGAGGAAACACCATATATTTT. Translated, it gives CSLTGLGGNTIYF.

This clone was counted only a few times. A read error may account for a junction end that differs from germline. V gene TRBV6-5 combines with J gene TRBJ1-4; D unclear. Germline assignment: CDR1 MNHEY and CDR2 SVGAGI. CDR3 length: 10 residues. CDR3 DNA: TGTGCCAGCAGTTATATCGTCCCCTCTTTT. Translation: CASSYIVPSF.

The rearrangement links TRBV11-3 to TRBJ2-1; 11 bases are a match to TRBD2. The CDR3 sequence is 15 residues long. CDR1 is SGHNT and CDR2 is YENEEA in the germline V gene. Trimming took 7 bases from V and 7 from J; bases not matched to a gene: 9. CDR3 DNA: TGTGCCAGCACCAAGGAACTAGCGGGGGTTAATGAGCAGTTCTTC. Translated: CASTKELAGVNEQFF. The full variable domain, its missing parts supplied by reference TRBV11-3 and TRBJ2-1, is EAGVVQSPRYKIIEKKQPVAFWCNPISGHNTLYWYLQNLGQGPELLIRYENEEAVDDSQLPKDRFSAERLKGVDSTLKIQPAELGDSAVYLCASTKELAGVNEQFFGPGTRLTVL.

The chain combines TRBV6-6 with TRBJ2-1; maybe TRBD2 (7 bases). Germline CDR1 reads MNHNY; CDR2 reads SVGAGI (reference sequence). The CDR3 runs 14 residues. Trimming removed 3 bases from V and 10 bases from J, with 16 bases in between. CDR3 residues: CASSYGGGAREQFF. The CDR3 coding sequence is TGTGCCAGCAGTTATGGTGGGGGGGCCCGGGAGCAGTTCTTC.